A selection of T cell receptor beta chains follows, all from one sample in a study of T cells expressing NK-cell markers. From its re-call of the 5' RACE reads, TCRdb lists each CDR3 protein once, without DNA. The sample includes around 550,000 distinct CDR3 sequences. The sequencing input was blood T cells: a sorted CD56 or NKG2C T cell subset, CD4+ or CD8+ T cells, or bulk PBMC T cells (not recorded which). Receptors were obtained from a man younger than 30 in good health. Both conserved end residues are part of each CDR3.

j_call	v_call	cdr3_aa
TRBJ2-1	TRBV28	CASSLKAYSGRLHEQFF
TRBJ1-5	TRBV5-1	CAKVGVQPQHF
TRBJ2-1	TRBV20-1	CSADDSGRANYNEQFF
TRBJ2-1	TRBV6-1	CASSKRNRPDNEQFF
TRBJ2-7	TRBV5-1	CASSPRTGVPYEQYF
TRBJ2-3	TRBV5-1	CASGPGFLAGVGTDTQYF
TRBJ2-1	TRBV20-1	CSALHRQGYNEQFF
TRBJ2-3	TRBV20-1	CSALAPGLKNTDTQYF
TRBJ2-5	TRBV6-5	CASSYGKETQYF
TRBJ1-5	TRBV5-4	CASSLFDVRNGYSNQPQHF
TRBJ1-1	TRBV20-1	CSATGGLNTEAFF
TRBJ2-7	TRBV20-1	CSARPTTSGALEQYF
TRBJ2-1	TRBV4-3	CASSQTGVRNEQFF
TRBJ2-3	TRBV7-9	CASSFEGQSTDTQYF
TRBJ1-1	TRBV5-6	CASSLEGTGLTEAFF
TRBJ2-5	TRBV6-2/TRBV6-3	CASSYRDLTKTQYF
TRBJ2-1	TRBV11-2	CASSLVQGRSSYNEQFF
TRBJ2-5	TRBV12-3/TRBV12-4	CASTRDAGRQETQYF
TRBJ1-1	TRBV24-1	CATSDFGIRAFF
TRBJ1-6	TRBV15	CATSRTANSPLHF
TRBJ2-1	TRBV7-9	CASSYGTRAGIQFF